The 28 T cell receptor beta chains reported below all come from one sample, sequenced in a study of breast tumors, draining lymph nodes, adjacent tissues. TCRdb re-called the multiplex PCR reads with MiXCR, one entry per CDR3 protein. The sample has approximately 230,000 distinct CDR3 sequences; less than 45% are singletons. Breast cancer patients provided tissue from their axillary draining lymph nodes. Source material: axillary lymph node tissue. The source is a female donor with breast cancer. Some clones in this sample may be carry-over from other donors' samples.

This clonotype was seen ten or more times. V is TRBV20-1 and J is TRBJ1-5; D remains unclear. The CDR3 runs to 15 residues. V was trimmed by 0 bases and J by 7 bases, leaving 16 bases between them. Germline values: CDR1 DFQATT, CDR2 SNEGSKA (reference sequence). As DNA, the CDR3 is TGCAGTGCTAGAGAAGGGAGCACCTTAATACAGCCCCAGCATTTT. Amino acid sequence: CSAREGSTLIQPQHF.

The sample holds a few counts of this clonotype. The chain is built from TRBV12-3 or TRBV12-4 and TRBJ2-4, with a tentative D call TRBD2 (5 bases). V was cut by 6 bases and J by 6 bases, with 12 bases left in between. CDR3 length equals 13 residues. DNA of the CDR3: TGTGCCAGCAGCCTCACCGAGGGAAACATTCAGTACTTC. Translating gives CASSLTEGNIQYF.

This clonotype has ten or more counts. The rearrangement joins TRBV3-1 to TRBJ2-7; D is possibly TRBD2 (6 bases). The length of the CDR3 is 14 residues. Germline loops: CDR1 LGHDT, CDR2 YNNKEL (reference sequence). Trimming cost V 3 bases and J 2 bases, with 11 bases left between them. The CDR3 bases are TGTGCCAGCAGCCACGGGGGTGCCCCCTACGAGCAGTACTTC. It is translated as CASSHGGAPYEQYF.

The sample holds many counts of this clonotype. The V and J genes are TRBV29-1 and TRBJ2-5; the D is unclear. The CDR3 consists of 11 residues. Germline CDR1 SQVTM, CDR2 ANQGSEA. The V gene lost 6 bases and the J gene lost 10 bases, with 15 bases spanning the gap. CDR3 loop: CSVPVMRNQYF. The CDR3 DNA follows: TGCAGCGTCCCGGTGATGCGAAACCAGTACTTC.

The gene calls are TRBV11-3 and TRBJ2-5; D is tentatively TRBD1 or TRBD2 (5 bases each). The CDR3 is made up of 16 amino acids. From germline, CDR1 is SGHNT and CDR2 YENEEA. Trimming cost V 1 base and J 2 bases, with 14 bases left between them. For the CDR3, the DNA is TGTGCCAGCAGCTTAGTTGGCACCGGGGCACAAGAGACCCAGTACTTC. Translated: CASSLVGTGAQETQYF.

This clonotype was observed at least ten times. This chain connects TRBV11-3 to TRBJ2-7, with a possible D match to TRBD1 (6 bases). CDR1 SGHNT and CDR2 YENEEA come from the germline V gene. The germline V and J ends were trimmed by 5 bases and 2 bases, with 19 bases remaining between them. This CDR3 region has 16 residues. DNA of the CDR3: TGTGCCAGCAGCCTATACCTCAGGGGATTTACCTACGAGCAGTACTTC. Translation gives CASSLYLRGFTYEQYF.

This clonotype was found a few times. Here the CDR3 reads CARAGGRFQETQYF. In nucleotides, the CDR3 is TGCGCCAGAGCGGGGGGGCGGTTCCAAGAGACCCAGTACTTC. This chain links TRBV5-1 with TRBJ2-5; 10 bases are a match to TRBD2. The CDR3 runs to 14 residues. Germline CDR1 is SGHRS and CDR2 is YFSETQ. The trim removed 8 bases at V and 1 base at J, leaving 5 bases unmatched.

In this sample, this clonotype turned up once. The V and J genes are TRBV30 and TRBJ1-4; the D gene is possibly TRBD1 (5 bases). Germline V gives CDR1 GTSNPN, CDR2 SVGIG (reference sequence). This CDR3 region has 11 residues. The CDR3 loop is CVQGSNEKLFF. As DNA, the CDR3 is TGTGTCCAGGGTTCTAATGAAAAACTGTTTTTT.

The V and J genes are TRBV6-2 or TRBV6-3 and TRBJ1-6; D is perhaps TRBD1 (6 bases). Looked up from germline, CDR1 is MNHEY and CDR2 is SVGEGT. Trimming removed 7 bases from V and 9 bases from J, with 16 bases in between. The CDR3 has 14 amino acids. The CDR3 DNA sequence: TGTGCCAGCAACCCCAGAGGGGGAGGTTCACCCCTCCACTTT. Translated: CASNPRGGGSPLHF.

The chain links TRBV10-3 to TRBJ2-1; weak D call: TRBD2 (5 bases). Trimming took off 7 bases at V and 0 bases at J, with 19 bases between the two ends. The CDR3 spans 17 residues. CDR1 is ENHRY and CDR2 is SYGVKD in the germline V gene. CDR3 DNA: TGTGCCATCAACCAAAAGAGCGGTGCCAGCTCCTACAATGAGCAGTTCTTC. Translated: CAINQKSGASSYNEQFF.

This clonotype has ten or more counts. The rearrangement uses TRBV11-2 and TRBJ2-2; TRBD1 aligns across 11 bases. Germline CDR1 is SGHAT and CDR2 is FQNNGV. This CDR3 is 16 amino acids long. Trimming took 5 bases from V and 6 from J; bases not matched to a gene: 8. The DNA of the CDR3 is TGTGCCAGCAGCCCCAGGACAGGGGGCATGGCCGGGGAGCTGTTTTTT. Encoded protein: CASSPRTGGMAGELFF. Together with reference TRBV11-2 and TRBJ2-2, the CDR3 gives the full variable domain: EAGVAQSPRYKIIEKRQSVAFWCNPISGHATLYWYQQILGQGPKLLIQFQNNGVVDDSQLPKDRFSAERLKGVDSTLKIQPAKLEDSAVYLCASSPRTGGMAGELFFGEGSRLTVL.

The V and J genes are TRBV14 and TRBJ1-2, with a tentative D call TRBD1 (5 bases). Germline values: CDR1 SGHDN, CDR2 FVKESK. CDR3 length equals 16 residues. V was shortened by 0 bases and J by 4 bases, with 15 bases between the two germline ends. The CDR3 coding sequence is TGTGCCAGCAGCCAAGACAGGGCCTCCCCCCTCTATGGCTACACCTTC. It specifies CASSQDRASPLYGYTF.

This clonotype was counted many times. The CDR3 nucleotides are TGCAGTGCTAGTGTGCGGCAGGGGCGAGACAATGAGCAGTTCTTC. Encoded protein: CSASVRQGRDNEQFF. The chain has TRBV20-1 and TRBJ2-1; possibly TRBD1 for D (6 bases). Trimming left V 3 bases short and J 5 bases short, with 17 bases between. Looked up from germline, CDR1 is DFQATT and CDR2 is SNEGSKA (reference sequence). This CDR3 is built from 15 residues.

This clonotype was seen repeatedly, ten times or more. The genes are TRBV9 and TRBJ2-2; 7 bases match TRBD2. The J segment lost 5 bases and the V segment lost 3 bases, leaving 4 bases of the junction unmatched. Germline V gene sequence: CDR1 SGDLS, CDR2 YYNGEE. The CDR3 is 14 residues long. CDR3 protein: CASSGLRGTGELFF. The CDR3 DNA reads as TGTGCCAGCAGCGGGCTGCGGGGGACCGGGGAGCTGTTTTTT. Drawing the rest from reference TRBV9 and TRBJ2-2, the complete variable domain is DSGVTQTPKHLITATGQRVTLRCSPRSGDLSVYWYQQSLDQGLQFLIQYYNGEERAKGNILERFSAQQFPDLHSELNLSSLELGDSALYFCASSGLRGTGELFFGEGSRLTVL.

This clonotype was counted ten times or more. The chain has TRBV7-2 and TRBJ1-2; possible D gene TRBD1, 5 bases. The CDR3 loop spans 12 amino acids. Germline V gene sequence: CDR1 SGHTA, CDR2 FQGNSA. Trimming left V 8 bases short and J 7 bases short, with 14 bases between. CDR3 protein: CASWGGRFGYTF. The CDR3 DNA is TGTGCCAGCTGGGGCGGTCGTTTTGGCTACACCTTC.

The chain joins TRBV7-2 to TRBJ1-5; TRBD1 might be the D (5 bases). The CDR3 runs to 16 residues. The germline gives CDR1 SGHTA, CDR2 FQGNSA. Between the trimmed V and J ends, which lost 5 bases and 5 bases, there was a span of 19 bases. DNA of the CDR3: TGTGCCAGCAGCAACGGGGGTGGTCCCCCTTATCAGCCCCAGCATTTT. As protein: CASSNGGGPPYQPQHF.

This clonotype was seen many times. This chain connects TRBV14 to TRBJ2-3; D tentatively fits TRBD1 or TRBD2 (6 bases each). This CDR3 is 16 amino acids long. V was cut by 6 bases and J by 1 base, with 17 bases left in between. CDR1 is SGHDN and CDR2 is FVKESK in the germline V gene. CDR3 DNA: TGTGCCAGCAGTTCCGGGGGCCACCCCCGCACAGATACGCAGTATTTT. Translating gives CASSSGGHPRTDTQYF.

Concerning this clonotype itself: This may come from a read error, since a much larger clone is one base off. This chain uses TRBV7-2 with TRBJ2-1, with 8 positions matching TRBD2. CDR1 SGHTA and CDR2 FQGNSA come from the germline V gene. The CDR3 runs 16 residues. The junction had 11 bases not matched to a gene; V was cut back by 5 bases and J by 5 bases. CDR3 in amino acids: CASSQTSEGPHNEQFF. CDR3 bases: TGTGCCAGCAGCCAGACTAGCGAGGGGCCCCACAATGAGCAGTTCTTC. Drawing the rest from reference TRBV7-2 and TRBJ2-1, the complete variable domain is GAGVSQSPSNKVTEKGKDVELRCDPISGHTALYWYRQSLGQGLEFLIYFQGNSAPDKSGLPSDRFSAERTGGSVSTLTIQRTQQEDSAVYLCASSQTSEGPHNEQFFGPGTRLTVL.

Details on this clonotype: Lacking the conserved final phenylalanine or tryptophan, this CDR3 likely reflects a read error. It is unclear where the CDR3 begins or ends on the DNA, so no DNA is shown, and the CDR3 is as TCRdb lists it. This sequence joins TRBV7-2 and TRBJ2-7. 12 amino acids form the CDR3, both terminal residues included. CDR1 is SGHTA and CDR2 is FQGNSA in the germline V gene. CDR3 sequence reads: CASSLGSYGEYT.

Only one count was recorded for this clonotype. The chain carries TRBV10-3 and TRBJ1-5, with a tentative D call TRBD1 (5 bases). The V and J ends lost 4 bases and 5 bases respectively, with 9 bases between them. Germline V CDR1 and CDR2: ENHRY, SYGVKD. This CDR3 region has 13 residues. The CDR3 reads CAISAGKDQPQHF. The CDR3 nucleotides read TGTGCCATCAGTGCAGGGAAAGATCAGCCCCAGCATTTT.

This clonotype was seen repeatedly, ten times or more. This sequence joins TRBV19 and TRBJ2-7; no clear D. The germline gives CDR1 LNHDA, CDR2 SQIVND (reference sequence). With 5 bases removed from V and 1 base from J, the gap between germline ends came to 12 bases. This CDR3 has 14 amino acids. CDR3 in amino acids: CASSPSSGSYEQYF. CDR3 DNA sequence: TGTGCCAGTAGTCCGAGTTCGGGTTCCTACGAGCAGTACTTC. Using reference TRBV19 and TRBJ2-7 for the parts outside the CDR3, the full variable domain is DGGITQSPKYLFRKEGQNVTLSCEQNLNHDAMYWYRQDPGQGLRLIYYSQIVNDFQKGDIAEGYSVSREKKESFPLTVTSAQKNPTAFYLCASSPSSGSYEQYFGPGTRLTVT.

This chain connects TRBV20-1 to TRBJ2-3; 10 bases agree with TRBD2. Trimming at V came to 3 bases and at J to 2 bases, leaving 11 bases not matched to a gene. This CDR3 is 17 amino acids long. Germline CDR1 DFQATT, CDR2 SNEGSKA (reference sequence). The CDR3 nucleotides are TGCAGTGCTAGTCTCCTAGCGGGAGCCGCACCCACAGATACGCAGTATTTT. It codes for CSASLLAGAAPTDTQYF.

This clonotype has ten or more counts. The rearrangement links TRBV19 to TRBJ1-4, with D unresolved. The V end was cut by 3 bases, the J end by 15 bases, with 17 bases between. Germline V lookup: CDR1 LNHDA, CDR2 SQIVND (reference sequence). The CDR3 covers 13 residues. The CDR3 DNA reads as TGTGCCAGTAGTATCCGGGCCCCTCTTATGGTGTTTTTT. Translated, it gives CASSIRAPLMVFF.

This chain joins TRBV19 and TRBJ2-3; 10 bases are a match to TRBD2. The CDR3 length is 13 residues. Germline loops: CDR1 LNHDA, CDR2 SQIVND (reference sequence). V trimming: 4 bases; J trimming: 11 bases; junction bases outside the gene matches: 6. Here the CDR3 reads CASSNSGRFEQYF. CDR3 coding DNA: TGTGCCAGTAGTAATAGCGGGAGGTTTGAGCAGTATTTT.

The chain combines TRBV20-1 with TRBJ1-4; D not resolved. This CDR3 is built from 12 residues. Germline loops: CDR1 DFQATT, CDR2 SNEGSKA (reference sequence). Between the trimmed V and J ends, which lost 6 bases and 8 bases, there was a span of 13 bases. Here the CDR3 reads CSARVGFEKLFF. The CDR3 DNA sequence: TGCAGTGCGCGTGTGGGGTTCGAAAAACTGTTTTTT.

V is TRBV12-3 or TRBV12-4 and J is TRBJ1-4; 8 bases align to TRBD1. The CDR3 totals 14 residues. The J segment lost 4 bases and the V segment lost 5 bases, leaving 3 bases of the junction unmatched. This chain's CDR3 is CASSRDRINEKLFF. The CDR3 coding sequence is TGTGCCAGCAGTCGGGACAGGATTAATGAAAAACTGTTTTTT.

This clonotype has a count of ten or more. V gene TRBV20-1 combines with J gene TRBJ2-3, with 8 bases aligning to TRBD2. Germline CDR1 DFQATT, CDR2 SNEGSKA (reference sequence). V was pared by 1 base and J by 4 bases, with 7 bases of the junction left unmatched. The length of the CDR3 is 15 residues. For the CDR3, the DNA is TGCAGTGCTAGAGTCGGCGGGGGGCCTTCAGATACGCAGTATTTT. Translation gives CSARVGGGPSDTQYF.

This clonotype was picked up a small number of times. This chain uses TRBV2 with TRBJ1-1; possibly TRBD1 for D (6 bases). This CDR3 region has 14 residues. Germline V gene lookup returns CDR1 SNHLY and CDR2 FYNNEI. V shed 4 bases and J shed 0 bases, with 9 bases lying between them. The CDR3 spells CASSGGGLNTEAFF. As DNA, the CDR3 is TGTGCCAGCAGTGGAGGGGGGCTGAACACTGAAGCTTTCTTT.